The rows below give T cell receptor beta chains drawn from one sample of a study of beta chain features in type 1 diabetes. Measured with immunoSEQ multiplex PCR; TCRdb has only the in-frame clones, and not every one. The table has some 360,000 clones, 8.5% to 10% seen once. The sequenced sample consisted of central memory CD4+ T cells from blood. The receptors shown here come from a man aged 30 to 39 with type 1 diabetes. Both conserved end residues are part of each CDR3. The order of the fields is CDR3 length, J gene, clone size, V gene, D gene, CDR3 protein, CDR3 DNA. The D gene is left open where the match is weak. Not every row has a clone size; where given, it reads once, few, many or a size class.

len: 12; j_gene: TRBJ2-7; abundance: few; v_gene: TRBV18; d_gene: TRBD1; CDR3aa: CASSSEGQGKYF; CDR3nt: TGTGCCAGCTCTTCCGAGGGACAGGGGAAGTACTTC
len: 16; j_gene: TRBJ1-4; abundance: many; v_gene: TRBV10-2; d_gene: TRBD1; CDR3aa: CASSDFQGATNEKLFF; CDR3nt: TGCGCCAGCAGTGACTTTCAGGGGGCAACTAATGAAAAACTGTTTTTT
len: 11; j_gene: TRBJ2-7; abundance: few; v_gene: TRBV20-1; d_gene: -; CDR3aa: CSAPGRYEQYF; CDR3nt: TGCAGTGCACCTGGACGGTACGAGCAGTACTTC
len: 13; j_gene: TRBJ1-1; abundance: few; v_gene: TRBV5-4; d_gene: -; CDR3aa: CASSLSTNTEAFF; CDR3nt: TGTGCCAGCAGCTTGAGTACGAACACTGAAGCTTTCTTT
len: 14; j_gene: TRBJ2-7; abundance: few; v_gene: TRBV29-1; d_gene: TRBD2; CDR3aa: CSVRTSGDSYEQYF; CDR3nt: TGCAGCGTCCGGACTAGCGGGGACTCTTACGAGCAGTACTTC
len: 13; j_gene: TRBJ2-5; abundance: -; v_gene: TRBV9; d_gene: -; CDR3aa: CASVGLVQETQYF; CDR3nt: TGTGCCAGCGTCGGCCTTGTTCAAGAGACCCAGTACTTC
len: 11; j_gene: TRBJ2-1; abundance: -; v_gene: TRBV7-2; d_gene: TRBD2; CDR3aa: CASSVAGTSFF; CDR3nt: TGTGCCAGCAGCGTCGCCGGGACTAGCTTCTTC
len: 14; j_gene: TRBJ2-3; abundance: -; v_gene: TRBV7-2; d_gene: -; CDR3aa: CASSLQGSTDTQYF; CDR3nt: TGTGCCAGCAGCCTACAGGGTTCAACAGATACGCAGTATTTT
len: 13; j_gene: TRBJ1-2; abundance: few; v_gene: TRBV18; d_gene: -; CDR3aa: CASSRDLNYGYTF; CDR3nt: TGTGCCAGCTCGCGGGACCTCAACTATGGCTACACCTTC
len: 12; j_gene: TRBJ2-7; abundance: -; v_gene: TRBV29-1; d_gene: -; CDR3aa: CSVPSRVDEQYF; CDR3nt: TGCAGCGTTCCTAGCCGGGTTGACGAGCAGTACTTC
len: 11; j_gene: TRBJ2-1; abundance: few; v_gene: TRBV29-1; d_gene: -; CDR3aa: CSGEGYNEQFF; CDR3nt: TGCAGCGGAGAGGGCTACAATGAGCAGTTCTTC
len: 14; j_gene: TRBJ1-2; abundance: many; v_gene: TRBV18; d_gene: -; CDR3aa: CASSPPATNYGYTF; CDR3nt: TGTGCCAGCTCACCCCCGGCGACTAACTATGGCTACACCTTC
len: 16; j_gene: TRBJ2-7; abundance: -; v_gene: TRBV5-1; d_gene: -; CDR3aa: CASSSRRTSLSYEQYF; CDR3nt: TGCGCCAGCAGCTCCCGAAGGACCAGTTTATCCTACGAGCAGTACTTC
len: 15; j_gene: TRBJ2-2; abundance: few; v_gene: TRBV9; d_gene: -; CDR3aa: CASSPRSLGTGELFF; CDR3nt: TGTGCCAGCAGCCCCCGGTCCCTAGGCACCGGGGAGCTGTTTTTT
len: 14; j_gene: TRBJ2-2; abundance: few; v_gene: TRBV25-1; d_gene: -; CDR3aa: CASSEQGTTGELFF; CDR3nt: TGTGCCAGCAGTGAACAAGGGACCACCGGGGAGCTGTTTTTT
len: 13; j_gene: TRBJ2-5; abundance: -; v_gene: TRBV6-5; d_gene: -; CDR3aa: CASSSAKGETQYF; CDR3nt: TGTGCCAGCAGCTCAGCGAAGGGAGAGACCCAGTACTTC
len: 15; j_gene: TRBJ2-7; abundance: few; v_gene: TRBV15; d_gene: TRBD2; CDR3aa: CATSRELATAYEQYF; CDR3nt: TGTGCCACCAGCAGGGAACTAGCGACAGCCTACGAGCAGTACTTC
len: 14; j_gene: TRBJ2-3; abundance: -; v_gene: TRBV5-8; d_gene: -; CDR3aa: CACESGSIGDTQYF; CDR3nt: TGTGCCTGCGAGTCGGGGTCAATCGGAGATACGCAGTATTTT
len: 14; j_gene: TRBJ2-1; abundance: -; v_gene: TRBV7-3; d_gene: -; CDR3aa: CASSLDWSFNEQFF; CDR3nt: TGTGCCAGCAGCCTAGACTGGAGTTTCAATGAGCAGTTCTTC
len: 14; j_gene: TRBJ2-3; abundance: few; v_gene: TRBV7-2; d_gene: -; CDR3aa: CASSLWRVTDTQYF; CDR3nt: TGTGCCAGCAGCTTATGGAGGGTGACAGATACGCAGTATTTT
len: 15; j_gene: TRBJ2-7; abundance: -; v_gene: TRBV5-1; d_gene: TRBD1; CDR3aa: CASGRGQGANYEQYF; CDR3nt: TGCGCCAGCGGCCGGGGACAGGGGGCGAACTACGAGCAGTACTTC
len: 13; j_gene: TRBJ2-7; abundance: -; v_gene: TRBV29-1; d_gene: TRBD1; CDR3aa: CSVVGTGPYEQYF; CDR3nt: TGCAGCGTTGTCGGGACAGGGCCTTACGAGCAGTACTTC
len: 16; j_gene: TRBJ2-3; abundance: once; v_gene: TRBV7-2; d_gene: -; CDR3aa: CASSLTPGPSADTQYF; CDR3nt: TGTGCCAGCAGCTTAACCCCAGGGCCAAGTGCAGATACGCAGTATTTT
len: 16; j_gene: TRBJ2-1; abundance: -; v_gene: TRBV7-2; d_gene: TRBD1; CDR3aa: CASSPPGTGDYNEQFF; CDR3nt: TGTGCCAGCAGCCCCCCCGGGACAGGGGACTACAATGAGCAGTTCTTC
len: 16; j_gene: TRBJ2-6; abundance: -; v_gene: TRBV2; d_gene: TRBD2; CDR3aa: CASRLLAGAWANVLTF; CDR3nt: TGTGCCAGCAGACTACTAGCGGGGGCCTGGGCCAACGTCCTGACTTTC
len: 19; j_gene: TRBJ2-1; abundance: -; v_gene: TRBV28; d_gene: -; CDR3aa: CASSLLGRGALSSYNEQFF; CDR3nt: TGTGCCAGCAGTTTATTGGGTCGGGGGGCTTTAAGCTCCTACAATGAGCAGTTCTTC
len: 15; j_gene: TRBJ1-2; abundance: few; v_gene: TRBV28; d_gene: TRBD1; CDR3aa: CASSSAGTEYYGYTF; CDR3nt: TGTGCCAGCAGTTCCGCAGGGACAGAATACTATGGCTACACCTTC
len: 14; j_gene: TRBJ2-7; abundance: many; v_gene: TRBV7-8; d_gene: -; CDR3aa: CASSFRDRRDEQYF; CDR3nt: TGTGCCAGCAGCTTCAGGGACCGACGGGACGAGCAGTACTTC
len: 14; j_gene: TRBJ2-5; abundance: few; v_gene: TRBV7-3; d_gene: -; CDR3aa: CASSIRTYSETQYF; CDR3nt: TGTGCCAGCAGCATCCGCACCTACTCGGAGACCCAGTACTTC
len: 13; j_gene: TRBJ1-5; abundance: -; v_gene: TRBV27; d_gene: -; CDR3aa: CASSLSRDQPQHF; CDR3nt: TGTGCCAGCAGTTTATCGAGGGATCAGCCCCAGCATTTT
len: 15; j_gene: TRBJ2-6; abundance: many; v_gene: TRBV7-2; d_gene: -; CDR3aa: CASSWDNSGANVLTF; CDR3nt: TGTGCCAGCAGCTGGGACAACTCTGGGGCCAACGTCCTGACTTTC
len: 15; j_gene: TRBJ2-3; abundance: few; v_gene: TRBV5-4; d_gene: TRBD2; CDR3aa: CASSLRLAGADTQYF; CDR3nt: TGTGCCAGCAGCTTAAGACTAGCGGGAGCAGATACGCAGTATTTT
len: 16; j_gene: TRBJ1-1; abundance: many; v_gene: TRBV6-5; d_gene: -; CDR3aa: CASSYDGGRRNTEAFF; CDR3nt: TGTGCCAGCAGTTACGATGGGGGTCGGAGGAACACTGAAGCTTTCTTT
len: 16; j_gene: TRBJ2-7; abundance: few; v_gene: TRBV6-6; d_gene: TRBD2; CDR3aa: CASSYPEAGSGYEQYF; CDR3nt: TGTGCCAGCAGTTACCCCGAAGCGGGGTCGGGCTACGAGCAGTACTTC
len: 14; j_gene: TRBJ1-2; abundance: -; v_gene: TRBV10-3; d_gene: -; CDR3aa: CAITPRTEGYGYTF; CDR3nt: TGTGCCATCACCCCCAGGACAGAGGGCTATGGCTACACCTTC
len: 17; j_gene: TRBJ2-2; abundance: -; v_gene: TRBV5-4; d_gene: -; CDR3aa: CASSLDLGLREAGELFF; CDR3nt: TGTGCCAGCAGCTTGGATCTGGGGCTCCGAGAGGCCGGGGAGCTGTTTTTT
len: 14; j_gene: TRBJ2-1; abundance: -; v_gene: TRBV11-3; d_gene: -; CDR3aa: CASSPPPDYNEQFF; CDR3nt: TGTGCCAGCAGCCCTCCCCCCGATTACAATGAGCAGTTCTTC
len: 11; j_gene: TRBJ2-3; abundance: few; v_gene: TRBV29-1; d_gene: TRBD1; CDR3aa: CSGGQADTQYF; CDR3nt: TGCAGCGGGGGACAGGCAGATACGCAGTATTTT
len: 17; j_gene: TRBJ2-2; abundance: -; v_gene: TRBV18; d_gene: -; CDR3aa: CASSPPTPVPNTGELFF; CDR3nt: TGTGCCAGCTCACCACCGACTCCGGTACCTAACACCGGGGAGCTGTTTTTT
len: 15; j_gene: TRBJ1-2; abundance: few; v_gene: TRBV21-1; d_gene: -; CDR3aa: CASSNNPGISYGYTF; CDR3nt: TGTGCCAGCAGCAATAACCCGGGGATAAGCTATGGCTACACCTTC
len: 18; j_gene: TRBJ2-7; abundance: -; v_gene: TRBV7-3; d_gene: TRBD2; CDR3aa: CASSFRTSGRVSSYEQYF; CDR3nt: TGTGCCAGCAGCTTCCGGACTAGCGGGAGGGTGTCCTCCTACGAGCAGTACTTC